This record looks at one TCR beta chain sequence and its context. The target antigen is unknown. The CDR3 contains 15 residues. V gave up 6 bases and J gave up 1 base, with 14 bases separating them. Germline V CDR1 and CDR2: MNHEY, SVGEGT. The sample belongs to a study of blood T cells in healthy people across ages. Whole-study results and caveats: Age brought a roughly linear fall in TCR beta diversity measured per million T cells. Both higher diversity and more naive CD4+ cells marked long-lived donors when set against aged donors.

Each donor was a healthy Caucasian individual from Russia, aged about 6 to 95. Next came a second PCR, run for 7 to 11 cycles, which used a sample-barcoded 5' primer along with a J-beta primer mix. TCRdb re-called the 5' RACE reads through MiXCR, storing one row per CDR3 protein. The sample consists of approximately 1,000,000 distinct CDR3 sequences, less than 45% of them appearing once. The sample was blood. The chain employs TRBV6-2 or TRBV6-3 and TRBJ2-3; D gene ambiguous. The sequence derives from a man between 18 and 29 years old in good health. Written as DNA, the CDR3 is TGTGCCAGCAGCCCCGTAGGGTATGGCACAGATACGCAGTATTTT. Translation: CASSPVGYGTDTQYF.